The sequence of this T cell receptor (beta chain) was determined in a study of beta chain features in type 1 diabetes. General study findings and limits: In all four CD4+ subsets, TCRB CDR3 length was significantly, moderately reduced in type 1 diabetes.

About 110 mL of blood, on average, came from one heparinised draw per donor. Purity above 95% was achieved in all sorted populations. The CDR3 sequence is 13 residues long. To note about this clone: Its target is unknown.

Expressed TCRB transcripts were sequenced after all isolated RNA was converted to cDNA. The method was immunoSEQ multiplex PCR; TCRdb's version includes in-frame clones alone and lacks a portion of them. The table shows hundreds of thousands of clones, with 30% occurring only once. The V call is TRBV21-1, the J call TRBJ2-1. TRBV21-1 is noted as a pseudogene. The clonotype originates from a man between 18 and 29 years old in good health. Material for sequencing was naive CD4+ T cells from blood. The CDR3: CASSRNAYNEQFF. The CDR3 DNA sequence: TGTGCCAGCTCACGGAACGCCTACAATGAGCAGTTCTTC.